Below, 17 T cell receptor beta chains from the same sample are listed, as sequenced in a study of early T cells in non-severe SARS-CoV-2 infection. Using its own MiXCR run on the 5' RACE reads, TCRdb lists one record per CDR3 protein. The sample has approximately 75,000 distinct CDR3 sequences; 14% are singletons. This specimen was whole blood, taken at baseline. The receptors were sampled from an adult who was a healthcare worker with PCR-confirmed SARS-CoV-2 infection or an uninfected control (not recorded which).

The sample holds many counts of this clonotype. The chain uses TRBV12-3 or TRBV12-4 and TRBJ2-3; the D gene could be TRBD1 or TRBD2 (5 bases each). The germline V and J ends were trimmed by 6 bases and 4 bases, with 20 bases remaining between them. The CDR3 has 16 amino acids. CDR3 amino acids: CASRAAGTRGADTQYF. The CDR3 region has the DNA TGTGCCAGCAGGGCAGCCGGGACCCGAGGGGCAGATACGCAGTATTTT.

This clonotype was found many times. This chain joins TRBV18 and TRBJ2-5; 8 bases align to TRBD2. The length of the CDR3 is 17 residues. The germline V gene has CDR1 KGHSH and CDR2 LQKENI. Trimming at V came to 3 bases and at J to 4 bases, leaving 13 bases not matched to a gene. The CDR3 region is CASSPAKPGLVGETQYF. The CDR3 region has the DNA TGTGCCAGCTCACCGGCTAAGCCGGGACTAGTAGGAGAGACCCAGTACTTC.

This clonotype has just a few counts. The V call is TRBV28, the J call TRBJ1-2, with D hard to call. Germline V gives CDR1 MDHEN, CDR2 SYDVKM. Trimming left V 5 bases short and J 4 bases short, with 17 bases between. The CDR3 contains 15 residues. The CDR3 bases are TGTGCCAGCAGTCCCCCTCGTAGGGATGGCTATGGCTACACCTTC. It specifies CASSPPRRDGYGYTF.

The chain links TRBV5-5 to TRBJ2-7; maybe TRBD2 (6 bases). The CDR3 is 17 amino acids. Per germline, CDR1 SGHKS and CDR2 YYEKEE (reference sequence). The V end was cut by 2 bases, the J end by 9 bases, with 27 bases between. CDR3 loop: CASSFGSPGLPSNGQYF. The CDR3 bases are TGTGCCAGCAGCTTCGGATCCCCGGGACTCCCCTCTAATGGGCAGTACTTC. Full variable domain (missing parts from reference TRBV5-5 and TRBJ2-7): DAGVTQSPTHLIKTRGQQVTLRCSPISGHKSVSWYQQVLGQGPQFIFQYYEKEERGRGNFPDRFSARQFPNYSSELNVNALLLGDSALYLCASSFGSPGLPSNGQYFGPGTRLTVT.

This clonotype was counted only a few times. The J gene is TRBJ2-2, the V gene TRBV7-2, with 9 bases aligning to TRBD2. This CDR3 has 17 residues. Germline loops: CDR1 SGHTA, CDR2 FQGNSA. V shed 3 bases, J shed 7 bases, and the junction held 12 bases outside the gene matches. The CDR3 DNA follows: TGTGCCAGCAGCTTCGATGGGGCTAGCGGGATTAGCGGGGAGCTGTTTTTT. Translation gives CASSFDGASGISGELFF.

The V gene is TRBV7-9, the J gene TRBJ2-1; 9 nucleotides match TRBD2. V lost 5 bases to trimming and J lost 5 bases; unmatched junction nucleotides: 7. The CDR3 totals 15 residues. CDR1 is SEHNR, CDR2 FQNEAQ, per germline (reference sequence). The CDR3 loop is CASSAGTSLDNEQFF. The CDR3 nucleotides are TGTGCCAGCAGCGCGGGGACTAGCCTGGACAATGAGCAGTTCTTC.

The rearrangement joins TRBV20-1 to TRBJ2-7; 8 nucleotides align to TRBD2. The CDR3 totals 14 residues. Germline V lookup: CDR1 DFQATT, CDR2 SNEGSKA (reference sequence). The V segment lost 3 bases and the J segment 5 bases; nucleotides outside the gene matches: 9. DNA of the CDR3: TGCAGTGCTAGTGTTAGCGGGACCCTCAACGAGCAGTACTTC. The encoded protein is CSASVSGTLNEQYF.

The CDR3 reads CASKGGQGTPNYGYTF. DNA of the CDR3: TGTGCCAGCAAGGGCGGGCAGGGGACTCCTAACTATGGCTACACCTTC. V and J are TRBV28 and TRBJ1-2; weak D call: TRBD1 (6 bases). Germline loops: CDR1 MDHEN, CDR2 SYDVKM. With 7 bases removed from V and 0 bases from J, the gap between germline ends came to 18 bases. The CDR3 is made up of 16 amino acids.

The rearrangement uses TRBV7-8 and TRBJ2-1, with D perhaps matching TRBD2 (6 bases). This CDR3 has 15 amino acids. The V end was cut by 5 bases, the J end by 2 bases, with 13 bases between. Germline CDR1 and CDR2: SGHVS and FQNEAQ. CDR3 region: CASSPGTFAYNEQFF. The CDR3 DNA is TGTGCCAGCAGCCCCGGGACTTTTGCCTACAATGAGCAGTTCTTC. Complete variable domain (other parts from reference TRBV7-8 and TRBJ2-1): GAGVSQSPRYKVAKRGQDVALRCDPISGHVSLFWYQQALGQGPEFLTYFQNEAQLDKSGLPSDRFFAERPEGSVSTLKIQRTQQEDSAVYLCASSPGTFAYNEQFFGPGTRLTVL.

This clonotype was seen many times. The J gene is TRBJ1-1, the V gene TRBV28; 7 bases are a match to TRBD1. Germline CDR1 MDHEN, CDR2 SYDVKM. Losses at the gene ends were 5 bases for V and 2 bases for J; bases not matched to a gene: 11. CDR3 length: 16 residues. The CDR3 nucleotides read TGTGCCAGCAGTCGGGGAGGGGGCAAGGGAAACACTGAAGCTTTCTTT. The encoded protein is CASSRGGGKGNTEAFF.

This clonotype was seen ten or more times. V gene TRBV2 combines with J gene TRBJ2-7; D not resolved. The V gene lost 6 bases and the J gene lost 3 bases, with 12 bases spanning the gap. Germline V lookup: CDR1 SNHLY, CDR2 FYNNEI. This CDR3 region has 13 residues. The CDR3 region is CASSARRDYEQYF. The CDR3 bases are TGTGCCAGCAGCGCCAGGCGCGACTACGAGCAGTACTTC.

At least ten counts were recorded for this clonotype. The CDR3 nucleotides read TGCGCCAGCAGCCCGACAGGGACCCTAGCCAAAAACATTCAGTACTTC. It specifies CASSPTGTLAKNIQYF. The chain is built from TRBV5-1 and TRBJ2-4, with 7 bases fitting TRBD1. CDR3 length: 16 residues. The J segment lost 0 bases and the V segment lost 4 bases, leaving 7 bases of the junction unmatched. Germline V gives CDR1 SGHRS, CDR2 YFSETQ.

This clonotype was counted a few times. The V call is TRBV12-3 or TRBV12-4, the J call TRBJ1-3; no clear D. This CDR3 has 15 amino acids. Deletions cut 1 base from V and 9 bases from J, with 16 bases between. CDR3 region: CASSLEGGRPATIYF. The CDR3 nucleotides read TGTGCCAGCAGTTTAGAGGGCGGCAGGCCAGCCACCATATATTTT.

This clonotype showed up many times. The chain couples TRBV29-1 to TRBJ2-4; no clear D. V was trimmed by 6 bases and J by 7 bases, leaving 13 bases between them. Germline V gene data show CDR1 as SQVTM and CDR2 as ANQGSEA. The CDR3 extends over 12 amino acids. Here the CDR3 DNA reads TGCAGCGTGTCCTATACTGGGAACATTCAGTACTTC. Translating gives CSVSYTGNIQYF.

The chain is built from TRBV5-8 and TRBJ2-7; the D is unclear. Trimming pared 3 bases from V and 4 bases from J, leaving 5 bases between. CDR3 length: 11 amino acids. Germline V lookup: CDR1 SGHTS, CDR2 YDEGEE. The CDR3 protein is CASSYVYEQYF. The DNA of the CDR3 is TGTGCCAGCAGCTATGTGTACGAGCAGTACTTC.

This clonotype was counted between two and nine times. V and J are TRBV2 and TRBJ1-2, with 9 nucleotides matching TRBD1. CDR3 length equals 16 residues. Trimming removed 3 bases from V and 3 bases from J; junction bases left unmatched: 8. Germline CDR1 reads SNHLY; CDR2 reads FYNNEI. CDR3 residues: CASSEGQGLGDYGYTF. The CDR3 DNA sequence: TGTGCCAGCAGTGAGGGACAGGGCTTAGGTGACTATGGCTACACCTTC.

This clonotype was seen a few times. This rearrangement joins TRBV28 to TRBJ1-1; 7 positions agree with TRBD1. This CDR3 has 14 amino acids. The V and J ends lost 6 bases and 3 bases, in that order; junction bases with no gene match: 7. Germline V CDR1 and CDR2: MDHEN, SYDVKM. The CDR3 here is CASSSTGLDTEAFF. CDR3 DNA sequence: TGTGCCAGCAGCTCGACAGGGTTAGACACTGAAGCTTTCTTT.